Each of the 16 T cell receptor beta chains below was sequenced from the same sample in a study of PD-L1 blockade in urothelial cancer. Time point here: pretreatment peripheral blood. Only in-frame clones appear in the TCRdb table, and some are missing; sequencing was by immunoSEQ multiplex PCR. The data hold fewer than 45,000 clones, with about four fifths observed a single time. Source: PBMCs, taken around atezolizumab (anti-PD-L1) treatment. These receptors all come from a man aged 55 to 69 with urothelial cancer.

The CDR3 loop reads CASSPQGDSGNTIYF. DNA for the CDR3: TGTGCCAGCTCACCCCAGGGGGACTCTGGAAACACCATATATTTT. J is TRBJ1-3 and V is TRBV18; 7 bases map to TRBD1. This CDR3 has 15 amino acids. Germline CDR1 is KGHSH and CDR2 is LQKENI. V trimming: 3 bases; J trimming: 0 bases; junction bases outside the gene matches: 2.

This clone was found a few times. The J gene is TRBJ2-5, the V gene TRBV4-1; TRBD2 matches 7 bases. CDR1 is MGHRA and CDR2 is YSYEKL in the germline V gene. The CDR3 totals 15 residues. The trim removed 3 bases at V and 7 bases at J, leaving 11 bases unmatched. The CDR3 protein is CASSHASAGRPTQYF. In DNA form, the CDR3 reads TGCGCCAGCAGCCACGCCTCAGCGGGGCGGCCGACCCAGTACTTC.

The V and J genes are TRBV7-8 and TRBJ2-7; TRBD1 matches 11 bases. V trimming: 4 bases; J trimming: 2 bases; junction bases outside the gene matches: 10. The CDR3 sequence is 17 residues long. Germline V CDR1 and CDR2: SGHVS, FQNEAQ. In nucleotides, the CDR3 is TGTGCCAGCAGCTCGGATCGGACAGGGGGCACCACCTACGAGCAGTACTTC. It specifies CASSSDRTGGTTYEQYF.

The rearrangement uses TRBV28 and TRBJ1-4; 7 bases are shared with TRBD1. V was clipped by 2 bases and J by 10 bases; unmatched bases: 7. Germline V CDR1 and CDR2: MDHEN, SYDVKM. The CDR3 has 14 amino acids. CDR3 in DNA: TGTGCCAGCAGTTTAGCCGACAGGGTTGGAAAACTGTTTTTT. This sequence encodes CASSLADRVGKLFF. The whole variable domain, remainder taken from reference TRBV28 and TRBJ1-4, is DVKVTQSSRYLVKRTGEKVFLECVQDMDHENMFWYRQDPGLGLRLIYFSYDVKMKEKGDIPEGYSVSREKKERFSLILESASTNQTSMYLCASSLADRVGKLFFGSGTQLSVL.

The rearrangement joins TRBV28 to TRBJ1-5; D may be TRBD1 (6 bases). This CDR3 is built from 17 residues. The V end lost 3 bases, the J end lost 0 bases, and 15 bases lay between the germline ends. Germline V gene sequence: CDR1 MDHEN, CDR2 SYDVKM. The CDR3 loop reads CASSFQGGGGSNQPQHF. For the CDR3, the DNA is TGTGCCAGCAGTTTCCAAGGGGGAGGGGGTAGCAATCAGCCCCAGCATTTT.

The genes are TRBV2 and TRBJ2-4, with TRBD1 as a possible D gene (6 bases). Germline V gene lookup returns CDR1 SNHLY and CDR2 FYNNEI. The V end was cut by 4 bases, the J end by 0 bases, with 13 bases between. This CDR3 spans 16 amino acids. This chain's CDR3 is CASSGSRGLAKNIQYF. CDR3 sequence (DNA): TGTGCCAGCAGTGGTAGCAGGGGTCTAGCCAAAAACATTCAGTACTTC.

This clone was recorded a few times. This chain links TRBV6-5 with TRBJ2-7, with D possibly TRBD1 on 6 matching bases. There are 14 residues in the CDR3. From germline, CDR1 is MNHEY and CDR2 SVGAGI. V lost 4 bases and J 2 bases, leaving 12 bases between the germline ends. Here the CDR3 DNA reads TGTGCCAGCAGTTCTGGGACATCCACCTACGAGCAGTACTTC. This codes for CASSSGTSTYEQYF.

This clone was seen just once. The CDR3 protein is CASSPRTGTNYGYTF. The CDR3 DNA sequence: TGTGCCAGCAGCCCGCGGACAGGCACTAACTATGGCTACACCTTC. This rearrangement joins TRBV7-9 to TRBJ1-2; 7 bases align to TRBD1. Germline V lookup: CDR1 SEHNR, CDR2 FQNEAQ (reference sequence). This CDR3 is 15 amino acids long. The junction had 6 bases not matched to a gene; V was cut back by 5 bases and J by 0 bases.

The CDR3 bases are TGTGCTAGTGGTTTCTATACCGGGACTACTGACAATGAGCAGTTCTTC. It specifies CASGFYTGTTDNEQFF. The rearrangement links TRBV12-5 to TRBJ2-1; 7 nucleotides match TRBD2. The CDR3 runs to 16 residues. In germline, CDR1 is LGHNT, CDR2 FRNRAP. The trim removed 3 bases at V and 5 bases at J, leaving 10 bases unmatched.

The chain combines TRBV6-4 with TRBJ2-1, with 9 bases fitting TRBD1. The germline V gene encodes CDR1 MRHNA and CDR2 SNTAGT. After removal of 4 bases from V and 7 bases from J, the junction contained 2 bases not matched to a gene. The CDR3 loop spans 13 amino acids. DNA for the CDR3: TGTGCCAGCAGTGTCGACAGGGGGAATGAGCAGTTCTTC. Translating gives CASSVDRGNEQFF.

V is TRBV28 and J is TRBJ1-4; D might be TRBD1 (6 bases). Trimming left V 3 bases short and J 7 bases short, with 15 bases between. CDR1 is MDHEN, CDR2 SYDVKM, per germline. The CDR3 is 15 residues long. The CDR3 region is CASSFPGAAGEKLFF. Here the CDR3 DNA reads TGTGCCAGCAGTTTTCCAGGGGCAGCAGGTGAAAAACTGTTTTTT. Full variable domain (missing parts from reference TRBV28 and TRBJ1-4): DVKVTQSSRYLVKRTGEKVFLECVQDMDHENMFWYRQDPGLGLRLIYFSYDVKMKEKGDIPEGYSVSREKKERFSLILESASTNQTSMYLCASSFPGAAGEKLFFGSGTQLSVL.

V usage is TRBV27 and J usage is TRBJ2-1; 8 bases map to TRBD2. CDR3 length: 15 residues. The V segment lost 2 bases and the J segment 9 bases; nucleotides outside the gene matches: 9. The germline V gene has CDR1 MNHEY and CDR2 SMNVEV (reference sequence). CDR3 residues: CASSLRSDGRGEQFF. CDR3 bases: TGTGCCAGCAGTTTAAGGTCGGACGGGAGGGGTGAGCAGTTCTTC.

CDR3 loop: CATTGLNTDTQYF. CDR3 nucleotide sequence: TGTGCCACCACCGGACTTAACACAGATACGCAGTATTTT. The J gene is TRBJ2-3, the V gene TRBV7-8, with D possibly TRBD2 on 5 matching bases. The germline V gene has CDR1 SGHVS and CDR2 FQNEAQ. The CDR3 covers 13 residues. Trimming removed 10 bases at V and 2 bases at J, with 13 bases between.

The CDR3 DNA sequence: TGTGCCAGCAACACCTTCGGGACAGGGACAGAAGCTGAAGCTTTCTTT. Translating it yields CASNTFGTGTEAEAFF. This rearrangement joins TRBV28 to TRBJ1-1; the match to TRBD1 covers 9 bases. The germline V gene encodes CDR1 MDHEN and CDR2 SYDVKM. CDR3 length equals 16 residues. Germline trimming cut 7 bases from V and 6 bases from J; bases unmatched to any gene: 15.

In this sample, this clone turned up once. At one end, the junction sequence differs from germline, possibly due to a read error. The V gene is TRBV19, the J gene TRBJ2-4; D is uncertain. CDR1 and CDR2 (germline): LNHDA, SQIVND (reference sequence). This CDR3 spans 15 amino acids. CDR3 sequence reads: CASSIYQEAENIQYF. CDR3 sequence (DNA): TGTGCCAGTAGTATATACCAGGAAGCCGAAAACATTCAGTACTTC.

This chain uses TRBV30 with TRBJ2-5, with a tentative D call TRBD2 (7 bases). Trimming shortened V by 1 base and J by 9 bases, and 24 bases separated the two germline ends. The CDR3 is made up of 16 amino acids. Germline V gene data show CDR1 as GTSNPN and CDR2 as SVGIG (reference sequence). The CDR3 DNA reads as TGTGCCTGGAGTGGGGGGGGGTACAGGGATCAAGGTCCCCAGTACTTC. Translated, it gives CAWSGGGYRDQGPQYF.